The T cell receptor beta chain described here comes from a study of identical twins. Template switching added a universal primer binding site, and final cDNA carried unique molecular identifiers. One entry per CDR3 protein results from TCRdb running MiXCR on the 5' RACE reads. The sample includes nearly 900,000 distinct CDR3 sequences, around an eighth of them seen just once. This clonotype came up many times. The target antigen is unknown. This CDR3 has 14 amino acids. The V end lost 5 bases, the J end lost 6 bases, and 14 bases lay between the germline ends. The germline CDR1 and CDR2 sequences are SGHTA and FQGTGA. Notes on the study in general: One should note that invariant MAIT and iNKT cells could partly confound zero-insertion analyses. There was an excess of low generation probability in the out-of-frame alpha sequences that twins shared.

The same specimen was also included in a second study, on yellow fever vaccine responses in identical twins.

The chain couples TRBV7-3 to TRBJ2-1, with a tentative D call TRBD2 (5 bases). Sequenced sample: PBMCs. The receptor was isolated from a young woman in good health. CDR3 in DNA: TGTGCCAGCAGCACAACGGGATCCGCCAATGAGCAGTTCTTC. This codes for CASSTTGSANEQFF.